These T cell receptor beta chains were read from a single sample in a study of monozygotic twins with inflammatory bowel disease. TCRdb re-called the 5' RACE reads; one entry per CDR3 protein, DNA not given. The sample totals about 380,000 distinct CDR3 sequences. The material sequenced was blood. The receptors stem from a human donor with ulcerative colitis or Crohn's disease, or a healthy co-twin of an affected twin (not recorded which). The CDR3 runs from the conserved cysteine through the conserved F or W.

V: TRBV20-1; length: 12; J: TRBJ2-1; CDR3: CGSGTGWNEQFF
V: TRBV27; length: 17; J: TRBJ2-3; CDR3: CASRRGGPGRSTDTQYF
V: TRBV20-1; length: 14; J: TRBJ1-2; CDR3: CSAPQGSNVYGYTF
V: TRBV6-1; length: 14; J: TRBJ1-5; CDR3: CASRQFNSNQPQHF
V: TRBV28; length: 14; J: TRBJ2-7; CDR3: CASRRDRGRQEQYF
V: TRBV7-2; length: 16; J: TRBJ2-3; CDR3: CASSKTSGGAGDTQYF
V: TRBV7-6; length: 17; J: TRBJ2-3; CDR3: CASSLKSAGAGTDTQYF
V: TRBV9; length: 15; J: TRBJ1-4; CDR3: CASSLSEAPNEKLFF
V: TRBV4-2; length: 13; J: TRBJ1-2; CDR3: CASSQEGLMGYTF
V: TRBV25-1; length: 12; J: TRBJ1-1; CDR3: CAIETSNTEAFF
V: TRBV29-1; length: 14; J: TRBJ2-2; CDR3: CSADAPANTGELFF
V: TRBV5-1; length: 16; J: TRBJ2-3; CDR3: CASSLAGGARTDTQYF
V: TRBV6-5; length: 18; J: TRBJ2-2; CDR3: CASSYSIGEIQDTGELFF
V: TRBV5-1; length: 15; J: TRBJ2-7; CDR3: CASSLGAGPDYEQYF
V: TRBV30; length: 17; J: TRBJ2-2; CDR3: CAWRENTGLAYTGELFF
V: TRBV9; length: 16; J: TRBJ2-3; CDR3: CASSVELGLGTDTQYF
V: TRBV6-6; length: 13; J: TRBJ1-2; CDR3: CASSADRGYGYTF
V: TRBV27; length: 15; J: TRBJ2-7; CDR3: CASSQQGQADYEQYF
V: TRBV5-1; length: 13; J: TRBJ1-6; CDR3: CASSLGTESPLHF
V: TRBV11-3; length: 18; J: TRBJ2-2; CDR3: CASSPAGLGASGTGELFF